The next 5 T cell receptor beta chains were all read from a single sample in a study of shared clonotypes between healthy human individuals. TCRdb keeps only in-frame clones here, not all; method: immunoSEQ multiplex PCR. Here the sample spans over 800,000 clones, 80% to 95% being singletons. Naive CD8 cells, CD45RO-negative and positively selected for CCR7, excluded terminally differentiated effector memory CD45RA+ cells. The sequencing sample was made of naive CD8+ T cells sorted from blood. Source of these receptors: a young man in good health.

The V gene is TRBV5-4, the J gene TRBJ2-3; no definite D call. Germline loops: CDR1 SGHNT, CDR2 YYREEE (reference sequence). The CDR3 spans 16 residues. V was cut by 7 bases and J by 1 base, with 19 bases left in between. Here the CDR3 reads CASSYPLSRGTDTQYF. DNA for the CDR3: TGTGCCAGCTCTTACCCCCTCTCTCGCGGCACAGATACGCAGTATTTT. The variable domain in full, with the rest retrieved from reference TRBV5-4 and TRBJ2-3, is ETGVTQSPTHLIKTRGQQVTLRCSSQSGHNTVSWYQQALGQGPQFIFQYYREEENGRGNFPPRFSGLQFPNYSSELNVNALELDDSALYLCASSYPLSRGTDTQYFGPGTRLTVL.

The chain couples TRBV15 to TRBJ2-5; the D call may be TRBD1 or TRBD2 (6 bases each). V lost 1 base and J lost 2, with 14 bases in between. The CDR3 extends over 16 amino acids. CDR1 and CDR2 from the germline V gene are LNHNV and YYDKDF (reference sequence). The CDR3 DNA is TGTGCCACCAGCAGAGGTCCGGGGGCGAGGCAAGAGACCCAGTACTTC. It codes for CATSRGPGARQETQYF.

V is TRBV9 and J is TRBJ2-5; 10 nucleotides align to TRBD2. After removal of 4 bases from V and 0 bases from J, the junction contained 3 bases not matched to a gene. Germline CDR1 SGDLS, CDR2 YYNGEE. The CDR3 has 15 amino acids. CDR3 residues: CASSPGTSDQETQYF. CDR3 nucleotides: TGTGCCAGCAGCCCCGGGACTAGCGACCAAGAGACCCAGTACTTC. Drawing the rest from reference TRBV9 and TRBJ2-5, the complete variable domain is DSGVTQTPKHLITATGQRVTLRCSPRSGDLSVYWYQQSLDQGLQFLIQYYNGEERAKGNILERFSAQQFPDLHSELNLSSLELGDSALYFCASSPGTSDQETQYFGPGTRLLVL.

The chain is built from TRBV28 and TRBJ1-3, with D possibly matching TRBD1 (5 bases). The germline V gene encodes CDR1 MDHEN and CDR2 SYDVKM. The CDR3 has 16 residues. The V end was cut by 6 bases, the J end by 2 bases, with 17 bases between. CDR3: CASSPTAGEAGNTIYF. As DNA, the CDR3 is TGTGCCAGCAGCCCTACTGCGGGGGAAGCTGGAAACACCATATATTTT.

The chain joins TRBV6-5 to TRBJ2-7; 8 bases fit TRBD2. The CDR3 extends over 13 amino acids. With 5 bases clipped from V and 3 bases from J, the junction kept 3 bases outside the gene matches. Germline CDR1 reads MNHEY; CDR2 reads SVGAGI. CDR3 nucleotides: TGTGCCAGCAGTCTTGCGGGGGGCTACGAGCAGTACTTC. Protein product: CASSLAGGYEQYF.